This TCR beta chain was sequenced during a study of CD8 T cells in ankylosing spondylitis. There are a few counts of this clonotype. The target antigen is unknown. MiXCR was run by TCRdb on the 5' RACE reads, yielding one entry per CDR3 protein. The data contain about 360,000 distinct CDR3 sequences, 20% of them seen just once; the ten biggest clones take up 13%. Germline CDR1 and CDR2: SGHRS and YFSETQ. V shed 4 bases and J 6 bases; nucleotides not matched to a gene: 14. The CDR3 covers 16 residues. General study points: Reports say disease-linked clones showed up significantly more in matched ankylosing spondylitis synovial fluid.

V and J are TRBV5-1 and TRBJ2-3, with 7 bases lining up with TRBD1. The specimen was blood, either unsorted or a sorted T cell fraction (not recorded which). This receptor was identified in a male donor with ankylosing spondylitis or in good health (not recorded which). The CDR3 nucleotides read TGCGCCAGCAGCCGCGAACAGGGGAAGGTATGGGATACGCAGTATTTT. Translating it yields CASSREQGKVWDTQYF.